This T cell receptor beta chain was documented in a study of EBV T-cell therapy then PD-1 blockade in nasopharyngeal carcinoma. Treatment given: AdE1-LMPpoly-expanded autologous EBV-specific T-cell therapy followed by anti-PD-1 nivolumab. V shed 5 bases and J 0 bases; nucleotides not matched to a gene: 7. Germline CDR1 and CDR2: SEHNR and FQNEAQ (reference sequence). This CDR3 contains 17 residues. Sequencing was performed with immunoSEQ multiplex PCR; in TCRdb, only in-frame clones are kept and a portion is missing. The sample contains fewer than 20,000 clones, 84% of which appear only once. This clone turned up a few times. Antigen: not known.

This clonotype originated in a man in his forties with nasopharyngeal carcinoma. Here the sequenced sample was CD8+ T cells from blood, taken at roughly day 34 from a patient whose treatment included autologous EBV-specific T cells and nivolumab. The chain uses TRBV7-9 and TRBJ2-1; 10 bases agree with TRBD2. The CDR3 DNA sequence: TGTGCCAGCAGCGCCAGACTAGCGGGTAGCTCCTACAATGAGCAGTTCTTC. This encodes CASSARLAGSSYNEQFF.